A single sample is the source of the 3 T cell receptor beta chains below, sequenced in a study of T cell changes during pregnancy in multiple sclerosis. The data were produced by immunoSEQ multiplex PCR, yet TCRdb's version contains in-frame clones alone and is incomplete. The sample includes about 40,000 clones, more than 80% of them seen just once. The sequencing used peripheral blood, collected before pregnancy. Receptor source: a female donor with multiple sclerosis, enrolled in a pregnancy study.

The V gene is TRBV5-5, the J gene TRBJ2-7; D is undetermined. The length of the CDR3 is 12 residues. CDR1 and CDR2 (germline): SGHKS, YYEKEE (reference sequence). The ends were cut back, 2 bases at V and 6 bases at J, with 9 bases in the middle. CDR3 sequence (DNA): TGTGCCAGCAGCTTTTCGCGTCGCGAGCAGTACTTC. Encoded protein: CASSFSRREQYF.

This sequence joins TRBV28 and TRBJ2-7; the D is unclear. The CDR3 consists of 15 residues. Deletions cut 4 bases from V and 2 bases from J, with 15 bases between. The germline gives CDR1 MDHEN, CDR2 SYDVKM. As DNA, the CDR3 is TGTGCCAGCAGTTATCTATTCCCCCCCGCCTACGAGCAGTACTTC. It yields the protein CASSYLFPPAYEQYF.

This sequence joins TRBV27 and TRBJ2-7, with 8 bases fitting TRBD2. CDR3 length equals 13 residues. The germline V gene encodes CDR1 MNHEY and CDR2 SMNVEV (reference sequence). V shed 7 bases, J shed 5 bases, and the junction held 7 bases outside the gene matches. CDR3 coding DNA: TGTGCCAGCACAAGCCGGGAGGGCCACGAGCAGTACTTC. Translated, it gives CASTSREGHEQYF.